One sample yielded the 5 T cell receptor beta chains listed below, sequenced in a study of T-cell memory formation after mild COVID-19. MiXCR, run by TCRdb on the 5' RACE reads, gives a single entry per CDR3 protein. The data show under 300,000 distinct CDR3 sequences, with roughly 8% seen just once and around a fifth held by the top ten. Sequenced material: PBMCs or a T cell subset sorted from them (not recorded which). Source of these receptors: a man aged 18 to 35 who had mild COVID-19 (a few samples of this study predate the infection). Cell type and time point are not known.

V is TRBV7-9 and J is TRBJ2-4; 9 bases match TRBD2. The germline V gene has CDR1 SEHNR and CDR2 FQNEAQ (reference sequence). The CDR3 has 15 residues. J lost 6 bases, V lost 5 bases, and 8 bases had no gene match. CDR3 sequence reads: CASSLSRGGVNIQYF. The CDR3 DNA is TGTGCCAGCAGCCTTTCTCGCGGGGGGGTAAACATTCAGTACTTC.

The J gene is TRBJ1-5, the V gene TRBV6-2 or TRBV6-3; a possible D gene is TRBD1 (6 bases). Looked up from germline, CDR1 is MNHEY and CDR2 is SVGEGT. The CDR3 is 14 amino acids. Trimming pared 5 bases from V and 5 bases from J, leaving 13 bases between. The CDR3 DNA is TGTGCCAGCAGTCCCCGGGGGGGCTATCAGCCCCAGCATTTT. Translating gives CASSPRGGYQPQHF.

This sequence joins TRBV25-1 and TRBJ2-7; D ambiguous. Trimming cost V 4 bases and J 0 bases, with 10 bases left between them. Per the germline V gene, CDR1 is MGHDK and CDR2 is SYGVNS. The CDR3 is 14 residues long. CDR3 in DNA: TGTGCCAGCAGTGTCCGGACGGCCTCCTACGAGCAGTACTTC. This encodes CASSVRTASYEQYF.

In this sample, this clonotype turned up a few times. The rearrangement links TRBV5-4 to TRBJ2-5; the D is unclear. The CDR3 runs to 14 residues. The germline gives CDR1 SGHNT, CDR2 YYREEE (reference sequence). V was shortened by 4 bases and J by 1 base, with 11 bases between the two germline ends. The CDR3 region has the DNA TGTGCCAGCAGCCTGTCTCACTCCCAAGAGACCCAGTACTTC. This sequence encodes CASSLSHSQETQYF.

This clonotype has just a few counts. The J gene is TRBJ1-6, the V gene TRBV30, with D hard to call. Trimming stripped 0 bases from V and 11 bases from J, with 11 bases between. This CDR3 region has 13 residues. Germline lookup yields CDR1 GTSNPN and CDR2 SVGIG (reference sequence). Here the CDR3 DNA reads TGTGCCTGGAGTGTTGAGGCAAAGGCACCCCTCCACTTT. Translated: CAWSVEAKAPLHF.